This T cell receptor (beta chain) was found in a study of early T cells in non-severe SARS-CoV-2 infection. Study-wide context: RNA in bulk from unsorted whole blood was sequenced, and chains were unpaired. Overall study results and limits: CD4 and private specificities were missed by VDJdb matching, which favored anti-spike CD8 responses.

This clonotype was counted many times. Its antigen is as yet unknown. V shed 8 bases and J shed 0 bases, with 13 bases lying between them. The CDR3 sequence is 13 residues long. CDR1 is GTSNPN, CDR2 SVGIG, per germline (reference sequence). Unique molecular identifiers were attached to individual cDNA molecules. One entry per CDR3 protein, called by TCRdb with MiXCR from the 5' RACE reads. The sample has 25,000 to 35,000 distinct CDR3 sequences, roughly 3.9% seen once. The chain uses TRBV30 and TRBJ1-1; D not certain. The clonotype originates from an adult who was a healthcare worker with PCR-confirmed SARS-CoV-2 infection or an uninfected control (not recorded which). The sample comprised whole blood. CDR3 in amino acids: CAQREAVNTEAFF. The CDR3 DNA reads TGTGCCCAAAGGGAGGCCGTGAACACTGAAGCTTTCTTT.